This T cell receptor beta chain comes out of a study of identical twins (dated by TCRdb to about 2016). At the level of the whole study: TCR alpha and beta repertoires from monozygotic twins, unrelated adults of various ages and cord blood were deep-sequenced to test whether fetal clonotypes persist. Replicate twin experiments were performed at different times using different library preparation protocols to rule out contamination. Study-wide conclusions, independent of this receptor: Zero-insertion analyses could be partly confounded by invariant T cells such as MAIT and iNKT, though diverse VJ usage argued against such confounding for most clonotypes. Compared with coincidental sharing between unrelated individuals, out-of-frame TCR alpha sequences shared between twins had an excess of sequences with low generation probability. A weaker excess of twin sharing was found in beta out-of-frame sequences because the signal-to-noise ratio was lowered by fewer shared sequences. Fewer insertions were carried by abundant cord blood beta clonotypes, a similar but weaker trend appeared in young adult naive repertoires, and no such trend appeared in memory repertoires. In monozygotic twins, recombination models systematically underestimated out-of-frame TCR alpha sharing, but the models matched the sharing seen between unrelated individuals. Because the same donors could not be followed over many years, conclusions were based on cross-sectional statistical analysis.

This clonotype turned up a few times. Its antigen specificity is not known. No qualities accompany the bases; no much larger clone lies one base away. The method behind the library was 5' RACE. Sequencing relied on an Illumina HiSeq 2000. A universal primer binding site was added through template switching, and the final cDNA carried a unique molecular identifier so that TCR cDNA molecules could be counted accurately. Specific primers in the conserved constant-segment region were used to synthesize first-strand cDNA for the TCR alpha and beta chains. To control for contamination, every cDNA library carried two barcodes: a SMART-Mk sample barcode plus Illumina barcodes. TruSeq adapter sequences and Illumina sample barcodes were added in two successive PCR steps. TCR alpha and beta cDNA libraries were sequenced on the Illumina HiSeq platform with custom primers. As for the authors' bioinformatics: MiGEC was used to process raw reads and extract unique molecular identifiers, and MiXCR was used to find CDR3 positions. Recombination models were inferred per individual with the repgenHMM and IGoR tools using an EM algorithm. Shared clonotypes were analyzed with the tcR package in R, and sharing was normalized by the product of cloneset sizes. To study raw recombination without the effects of thymic and clonal selection, out-of-frame nonproductive sequences were analyzed. TCRdb itself trimmed the public reads at Q25 with fastp, ran MiXCR and retained productive beta chains. Rows merge per CDR3 protein into single entries with the most common DNA and genes. Clone size and V and J calls follow TCRdb, not the original study. This sample comprises 420,000 or so distinct CDR3 sequences, under 20% of them detected only once. Of the sample, 12% falls within the top ten clones.

The germline ends are 18 bases apart after V is trimmed by 4 bases and J by 5 bases. In the germline V gene (reference sequence), CDR1 corresponds to SGHKS and CDR2 to YYEKEE. The CDR3 sequence holds 15 residues, the cysteine and phenylalanine included. Only the CDR3 DNA stays, 45 bases, in frame from base 1. All donors were healthy Caucasians. Three unrelated non-twin adults were additionally sequenced: a male aged 18 to 30, a male aged 50 to 59 and a female aged 50 to 59. Miltenyi CD45RO+ enrichment and human naive T-cell isolation kits were used to isolate memory (CD45RO+) and naive T cells from PBMC.

Source material: naive T cells sorted from blood. This sample's cell subset or site label indicates: cells isolated with a human naive T-cell isolation kit. The origin of this receptor is a man aged 50-60 years in good health. The chain joins TRBV5-5 to TRBJ2-5; no D gene is confidently identified. The DNA sequence is TGTGCCAGCAGCAGGGCAGACGGGCTAGGTGAGACCCAGTACTTC. Its coded protein is CASSRADGLGETQYF.